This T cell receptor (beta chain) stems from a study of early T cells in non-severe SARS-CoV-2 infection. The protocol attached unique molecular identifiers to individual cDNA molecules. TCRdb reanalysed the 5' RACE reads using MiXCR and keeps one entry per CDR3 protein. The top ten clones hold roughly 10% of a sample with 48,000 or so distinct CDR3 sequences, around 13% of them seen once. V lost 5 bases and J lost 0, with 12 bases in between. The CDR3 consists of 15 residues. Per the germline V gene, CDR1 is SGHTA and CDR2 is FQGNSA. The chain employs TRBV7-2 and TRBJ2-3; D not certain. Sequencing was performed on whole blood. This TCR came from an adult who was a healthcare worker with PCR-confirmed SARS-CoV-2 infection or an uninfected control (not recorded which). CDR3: CASSEWYRSTDTQYF. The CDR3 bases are TGTGCCAGCAGCGAGTGGTACCGAAGCACAGATACGCAGTATTTT.